The rows below give T cell receptor beta chains drawn from one sample of a study of control samples from healthy donors and cancer patients. The assay was immunoSEQ multiplex PCR, and TCRdb's table has in-frame clones only and misses some. This table holds approximately 130,000 clones, more than 75% found once. The material sequenced was blood. The source of these receptors is a middle-aged man in good health. Each CDR3 is given with its conserved first and last residue. The D gene is left open where the match is weak. The size entry is marked missing in some rows and otherwise reads once, few, many or a size class.

abundance	v_gene	j_gene	d_gene	CDR3nt	CDR3aa
.	TRBV7-2	TRBJ1-2	TRBD1	TGTGCCAGCAGCCCACAGGGGGATGTTGGTGGCTACACCTTC	CASSPQGDVGGYTF
.	TRBV7-9	TRBJ1-2	.	TGTGCCAGCAGCTTAGTGCGGGTTTTAGCTAACTATGGCTACACCTTC	CASSLVRVLANYGYTF
.	TRBV5-1	TRBJ1-1	.	TGCGCCAGCAGGGCGGGGGGCGGCACTGAAGCTTTCTTT	CASRAGGGTEAFF
.	TRBV5-1	TRBJ1-2	.	TGCGCCAGCAGCTTGGCGGGAGAATTGGGGGGCGATGGCTACACCTTC	CASSLAGELGGDGYTF
.	TRBV7-2	TRBJ2-7	.	TGTGCCAGCAGCCCGGTTCTCTACGAGCAGTACTTC	CASSPVLYEQYF
many	TRBV7-8	TRBJ2-7	.	TGTGCCAGCAGCTTAGCCGCCTCGGCTTACGAGCAGTACTTC	CASSLAASAYEQYF
.	TRBV9	TRBJ1-2	TRBD1	TGTGCCAGCAGCGGTTGGACAGGGACGGGCTATGGCTACACCTTC	CASSGWTGTGYGYTF
.	TRBV12-3/TRBV12-4	TRBJ2-1	.	TGTGCCAGCAACTATTACAATGAGCAGTTCTTC	CASNYYNEQFF
.	TRBV30	TRBJ2-3	.	TGTGCCTGCTCAGATCGGGGCTCTAGCACAGATACGCAGTATTTT	CACSDRGSSTDTQYF
.	TRBV7-8	TRBJ1-1	.	TGTGCCAGCAGCTTAGTACAGATGAACACTGAAGCTTTCTTT	CASSLVQMNTEAFF
.	TRBV10-1	TRBJ2-5	.	TGCGCCAGCAGTGAGTCGCTAGCGCGCGCCCAAGAGACCCAGTACTTC	CASSESLARAQETQYF
.	TRBV6-2/TRBV6-3	TRBJ1-2	TRBD1	TGTGCCAGCAGTTACTCGGGACAGGGCAACTATGGCTACACCTTC	CASSYSGQGNYGYTF
.	TRBV7-2	TRBJ1-1	TRBD1	TGTGCCAGCAGTCGACAGGGGGCAATGAACACTGAAGCTTTCTTT	CASSRQGAMNTEAFF
.	TRBV9	TRBJ1-2	.	TGTGCCAGCAGCGTAGGCCTCCGGGGCTATGGCTACACCTTC	CASSVGLRGYGYTF
.	TRBV19	TRBJ2-7	TRBD1	TGTGCCAGCCGGGACAGGGGGCGCCGAGAGCAGTACTTC	CASRDRGRREQYF
.	TRBV2	TRBJ2-3	.	TGTGCCAGCAGTGCCTCAGGGGTTCCCACAGATACGCAGTATTTT	CASSASGVPTDTQYF
.	TRBV14	TRBJ2-5	.	TGTGCCAGCAGCCAAGTAGCAGAGACCCAGTACTTC	CASSQVAETQYF
.	TRBV25-1	TRBJ1-1	TRBD1	TGTGCCAGCAGCCCAGGGACAGGGGGGGGATACAACACTGAAGCTTTCTTT	CASSPGTGGGYNTEAFF
.	TRBV10-1	TRBJ2-7	.	TGCGCCAGCAGTGATCCCGGGGGCGGCTCCTACGAGCAGTACTTC	CASSDPGGGSYEQYF
.	TRBV7-8	TRBJ1-1	TRBD1	TGTGACAGTAGCCGGGACAGTCTTAACACTGAAGCTTTCTTT	CDSSRDSLNTEAFF
.	TRBV20-1	TRBJ2-5	.	TGCAGTGCTAGTACTAACCAAGAGACCCAGTACTTC	CSASTNQETQYF
.	TRBV25-1	TRBJ1-1	.	TGTGCCAGCAGTTTATTATGGTCTGAAGCTTTCTTT	CASSLLWSEAFF
.	TRBV2	TRBJ2-1	.	TGTGCCAGCAGTGATCGGGGTTACAATGAGCAGTTCTTC	CASSDRGYNEQFF
many	TRBV12-3/TRBV12-4	TRBJ1-2	.	TGTGCCAGCAGGTATACAGGCTATGGCTACACCTTC	CASRYTGYGYTF
.	TRBV15	TRBJ2-1	TRBD2	TGTGCCACCAGCAGAGAGGGAGCGGGGATGTACAATGAGCAGTTCTTC	CATSREGAGMYNEQFF
.	TRBV18	TRBJ1-5	.	TGTGCCAGCTCACCGGAGTATAGCAATCAGCCCCAGCATTTT	CASSPEYSNQPQHF